This record looks at one TCR beta chain sequence and its context. Its antigen remains unidentified. The data were produced by immunoSEQ multiplex PCR, yet TCRdb's version contains in-frame clones alone and is incomplete. This table holds 100,000 to 150,000 clones, roughly nine tenths found once. This sample was taken from a study of T cell responses to AZD1222 COVID-19 vaccine. Per the germline V gene, CDR1 is MNHEY and CDR2 is SVGEGT. V lost 4 bases, J lost 7 bases, and 10 bases lay in between. The CDR3 is made up of 12 amino acids. Findings of the study overall: At baseline, just five to seven AZD1222 recipients tested seropositive.

The starting material was peripheral blood, obtained on day 0 of AZD1222 vaccination. The chain employs TRBV6-2 or TRBV6-3 and TRBJ1-1; D possibly corresponds to TRBD1 (5 bases). The clonotype was recovered from an adult in good health. The CDR3 region is CASSLGVFEAFF. CDR3 bases: TGTGCCAGCAGTTTGGGGGTGTTTGAAGCTTTCTTT.